This T cell receptor beta chain originates from a study of T-cell reconstitution after alpha-beta-depleted transplantation in children (dated by TCRdb to about 2016). Turning to the overall study: Using TCR repertoire profiling, the study quantitatively followed how T-cell immune reconstitution unfolded in children after TCRalphabeta/CD19-depleted allogeneic hematopoietic cell transplantation. Overall study outcomes, separate from this receptor: The apparently early alphabetaT-cell count recovery about two months after transplant was reportedly dependent on only several hundred rapidly expanded clones derived from non-depleted graft cells. Hyperexpanded clone frequencies declined over subsequent months; after one year, T-cell counts and TCRbeta diversity were mostly attributed to newly produced T cells. The high TCRbeta diversity at day 60 in some patients was ascribed to recipient T cells and intrathymic progenitors that had survived conditioning.

The treatment or condition label corresponds to: allogeneic hematopoietic cell transplantation with graft depleted of TCRalphabeta T cells and CD19 B cells. TCRalphabeta/CD19-depleted allogeneic hematopoietic cell grafts were given to the transplant recipients, all of whom were children. The protocol used for the library was PCR. The reads were generated on an Illumina HiSeq 2500. TCR library preparation used molecular barcoding, with unique molecular identifiers applied to normalize quantification of the TCRbeta repertoire. The public reads were run again by TCRdb, first through fastp at Q25 and then through MiXCR, and only productive beta chains were kept. Rows merge per CDR3 protein into single entries with the most common DNA and genes. The sample table shows hundreds of thousands of distinct CDR3 sequences, and 11% are seen once. The ten largest clones represent 20% to 30% of the sample. This clonotype has at least ten counts. The antigen it recognizes is unknown. No base qualities exist here, and no much larger clone lies one base off it.

The sequence came from a male patient under 10 years old who had a stem cell transplant for chronic granulomatous disease, so the T cells may come from the graft donor. The sample here was peripheral blood, taken 180 days after TCRalphabeta/CD19-depleted stem cell transplant.

The nucleotide sequence is given as TGTGCCAGCAGCGCCGGACCCCTGGAGTACTTC. Its coded protein is CASSAGPLEYF. In this chain, TRBV12-3 or TRBV12-4 is recombined with TRBJ2-4; there is no confident call for the D gene. A distance of 14 bases separates the germline ends of V and J, which lose 6 bases and 14 bases respectively. The CDR3 runs 11 residues from the cysteine to the phenylalanine. Only CDR3 DNA is held: 33 bases, read in frame from base 1.